This T cell receptor beta chain was identified during a study of blood T cell repertoires in COVID-19 (dated by TCRdb to 2019 to 2021). Some background on the complete study: Samples covering the acute and convalescent phases of COVID-19 were provided by collaborators in the United States, Italy and Spain. Subjects who had been exposed to COVID-19, were actively infected with it, or had recovered from it provided the deeply sampled blood TCRbeta repertoires that made up the dataset. Sample metadata almost always included a de-identified subject ID, COVID-19 status, age in years and sex. Where available, HLA class I and class II types were taken from metadata supplied by the sample provider and were not determined by assay-based typing. The repertoires were released in a freely available public database meant as a resource for research on the immune response to SARS-CoV-2. Samples were obtained from the ongoing ImmuneRACE study (first 160 participants) and from over a thousand subjects provided by 6 global collaborators. The material from the prospective study consisted of cDNA or gDNA derived from T cells, B-cell-depleted T cells, or PBMCs. The paper as a whole reports these results and caveats: How much clinical and demographic metadata was included differed by source and by participant, and the metadata was provided uncurated.

This clone was detected only once. Its antigen remains unidentified. Base qualities are not at hand, and no much larger clone is one base apart. TCRbeta CDR3 regions were amplified from genomic DNA by means of the immunoSEQ Assay, a bias-controlled multiplex PCR. Processing in the source paper ran as follows. The number of nucleated cells in each sample was estimated by amplification of reference gene primers within the assay. To quantify the absolute abundance of each unique TCRbeta CDR3 rearrangement, sequence reads were collapsed and filtered. Productive Simpson clonality was computed per sample as the square root of Simpson's diversity index over productive rearrangements. Entries here come from immuneACCESS through TCRdb and include only in-frame sequences with V and J called. Some clones fail to appear in such tables; in the studies checked, an unresolved V gene covers under half of the shortfall, and the cause of the remainder is unknown. That table furnishes V, J and clone size, whereas the DNA furnished D and trimming. Across this sample there are 50,000 or so clones, with roughly 89% seen only once. Clones ranked in the top ten supply about 27% of the sample.

Each collaborating institution followed its own protocols to collect whole blood in K2EDTA tubes. For TCRbeta analysis, collaborator samples were shipped as frozen whole blood, as isolated PBMCs, or as DNA extracted from either sample type. V was cut back by 5 bases and J by 3 bases, leaving a gap of 11 bases between them. The CDR3 starts with the cysteine, ends with the phenylalanine, and has 14 residues. The read is trimmed to its CDR3 DNA, 42 bases read in frame from base 1. Looking up the germline V gene (reference sequence) yields CDR1 SEHNR and CDR2 FQNEAQ. This clonotype originated in a human donor in a cohort sampled during active COVID-19. The specimen sequenced was peripheral blood. The sequence is built from TRBV7-9 and TRBJ2-1; the D gene cannot be named for sure. The CDR3 protein: CASSPTLLYNEQFF. The DNA sequence reads TGTGCCAGCAGCCCGACACTCCTCTACAATGAGCAGTTCTTC. Extended through the reference TRBV7-9 and TRBJ2-1 proteins, this CDR3 yields the full variable domain: DTGVSQNPRHKITKRGQNVTFRCDPISEHNRLYWYRQTLGQGPEFLTYFQNEAQLEKSRLLSDRFSAERPKGSFSTLEIQRTEQGDSAMYLCASSPTLLYNEQFFGPGTRLTVL.